This T cell receptor (beta chain) is from a study of blood T cell repertoires in COVID-19. In its sample, this clone was seen a few times. Generated by immunoSEQ multiplex PCR, the TCRdb table keeps only in-frame clones and is missing some. The table has roughly 250,000 clones, 82% seen once. The specimen sequenced was peripheral blood. This TCR derives from a woman of 80 years or more with active or convalescent COVID-19.

The DNA for the CDR3 is TGTGCCAGTACTTGGACAGGGGGCTTCAGCACTGAAGCTTTCTTT. Translation gives CASTWTGGFSTEAFF. The chain recombines TRBV19 with TRBJ1-1; 11 bases map to TRBD1. CDR1 and CDR2 from the germline V gene are LNHDA and SQIVND (reference sequence). V was pared by 7 bases and J by 4 bases, with 8 bases of the junction left unmatched. The CDR3 is 15 residues long.